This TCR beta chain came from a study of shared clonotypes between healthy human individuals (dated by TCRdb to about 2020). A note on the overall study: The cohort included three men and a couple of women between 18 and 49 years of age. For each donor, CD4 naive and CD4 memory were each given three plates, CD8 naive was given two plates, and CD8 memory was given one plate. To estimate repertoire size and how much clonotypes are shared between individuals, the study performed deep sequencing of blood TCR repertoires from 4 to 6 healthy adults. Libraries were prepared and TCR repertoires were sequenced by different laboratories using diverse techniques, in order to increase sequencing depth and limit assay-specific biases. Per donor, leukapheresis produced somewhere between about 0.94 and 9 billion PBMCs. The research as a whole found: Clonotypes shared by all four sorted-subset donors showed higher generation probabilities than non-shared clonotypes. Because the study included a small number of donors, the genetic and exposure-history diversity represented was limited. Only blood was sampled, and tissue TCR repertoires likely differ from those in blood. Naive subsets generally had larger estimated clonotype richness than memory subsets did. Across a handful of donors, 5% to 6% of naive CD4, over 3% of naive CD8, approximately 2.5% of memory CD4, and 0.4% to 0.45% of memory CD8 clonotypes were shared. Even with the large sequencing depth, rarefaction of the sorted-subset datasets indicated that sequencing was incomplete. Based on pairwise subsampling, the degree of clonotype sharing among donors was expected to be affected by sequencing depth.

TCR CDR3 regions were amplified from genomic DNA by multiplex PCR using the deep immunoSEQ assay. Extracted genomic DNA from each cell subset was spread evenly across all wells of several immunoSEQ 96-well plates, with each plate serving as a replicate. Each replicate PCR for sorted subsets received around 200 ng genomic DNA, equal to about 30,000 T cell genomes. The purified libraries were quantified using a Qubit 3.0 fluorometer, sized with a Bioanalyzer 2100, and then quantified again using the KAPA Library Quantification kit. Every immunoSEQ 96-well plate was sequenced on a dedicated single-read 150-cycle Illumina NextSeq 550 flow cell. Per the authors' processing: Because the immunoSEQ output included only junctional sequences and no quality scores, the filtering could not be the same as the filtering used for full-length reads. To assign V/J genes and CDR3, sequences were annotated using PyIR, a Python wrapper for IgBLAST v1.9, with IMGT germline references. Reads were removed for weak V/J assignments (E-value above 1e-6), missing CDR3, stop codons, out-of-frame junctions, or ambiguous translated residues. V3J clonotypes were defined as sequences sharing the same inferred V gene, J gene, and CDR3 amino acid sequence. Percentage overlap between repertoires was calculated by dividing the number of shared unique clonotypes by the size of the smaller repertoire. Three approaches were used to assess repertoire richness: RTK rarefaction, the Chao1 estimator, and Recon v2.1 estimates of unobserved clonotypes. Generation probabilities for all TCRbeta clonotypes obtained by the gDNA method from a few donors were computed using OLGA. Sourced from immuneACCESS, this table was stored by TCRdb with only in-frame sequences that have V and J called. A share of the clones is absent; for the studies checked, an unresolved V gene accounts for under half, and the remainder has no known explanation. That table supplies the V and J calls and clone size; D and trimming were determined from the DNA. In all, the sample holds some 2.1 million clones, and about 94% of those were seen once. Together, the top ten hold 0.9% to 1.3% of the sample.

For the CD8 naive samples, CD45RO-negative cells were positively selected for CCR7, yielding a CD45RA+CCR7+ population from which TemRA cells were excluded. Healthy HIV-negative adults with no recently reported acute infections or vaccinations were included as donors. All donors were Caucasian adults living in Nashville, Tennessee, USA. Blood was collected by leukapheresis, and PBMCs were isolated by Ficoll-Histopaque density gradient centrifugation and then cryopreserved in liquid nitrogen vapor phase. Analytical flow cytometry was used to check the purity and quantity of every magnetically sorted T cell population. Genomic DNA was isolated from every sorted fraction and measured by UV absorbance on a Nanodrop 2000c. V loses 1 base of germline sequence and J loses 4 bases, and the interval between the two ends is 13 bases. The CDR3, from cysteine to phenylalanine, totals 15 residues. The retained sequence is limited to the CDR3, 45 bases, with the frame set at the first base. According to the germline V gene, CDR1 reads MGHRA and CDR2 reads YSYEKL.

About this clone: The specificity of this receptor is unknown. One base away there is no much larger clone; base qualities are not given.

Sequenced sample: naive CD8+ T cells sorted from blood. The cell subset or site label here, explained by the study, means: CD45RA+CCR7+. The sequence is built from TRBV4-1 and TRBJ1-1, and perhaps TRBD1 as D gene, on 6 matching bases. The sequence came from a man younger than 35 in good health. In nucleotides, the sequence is TGCGCCAGCAGCCAAGTACAGGGACGGGCCACTGAAGCTTTCTTT. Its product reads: CASSQVQGRATEAFF.